The rows below give T cell receptor beta chains drawn from one sample of a study of blood T cell repertoires in COVID-19. Sequencing was performed with immunoSEQ multiplex PCR; in TCRdb, only in-frame clones are kept and a portion is missing. The sample includes some 140,000 clones, almost 85% of them seen just once. Sequenced: peripheral blood. The receptors were sampled from a man between 60 and 75 years old with acute or convalescent COVID-19. CDR3s include the opening cysteine and the closing phenylalanine or tryptophan. D genes are given only for firm matches. Only some rows state a clone size, as once, few, many or a class for expanded clones.

CDR3 DNA: TGTGCCAGCAGTTACTCTCCCGGACTAGCGGGAGGGCCCTACAATGAGCAGTTCTTC
CDR3 protein: CASSYSPGLAGGPYNEQFF
J gene: TRBJ2-1
V gene: TRBV6-2/TRBV6-3
D gene: TRBD2
clone size: .

CDR3 DNA: TGCAGCTTTGGGACAGGGGGCGGGCAAGAGACCCAGTACTTC
CDR3 protein: CSFGTGGGQETQYF
J gene: TRBJ2-5
V gene: TRBV29-1
D gene: TRBD1
clone size: once

CDR3 DNA: TGCGCCAGCAGTCCTAGACTGCTTTCCTACGAGCAGTACTTC
CDR3 protein: CASSPRLLSYEQYF
J gene: TRBJ2-7
V gene: TRBV10-2
D gene: .
clone size: .

CDR3 DNA: TGCAGCGTTGCTAGCGGGAGCGACGAGCAGTACTTC
CDR3 protein: CSVASGSDEQYF
J gene: TRBJ2-7
V gene: TRBV29-1
D gene: TRBD2
clone size: .

CDR3 DNA: TGTGCCAGCTCAATTGCTCAGGGCCATCAGCCCCAGCATTTT
CDR3 protein: CASSIAQGHQPQHF
J gene: TRBJ1-5
V gene: TRBV18
D gene: .
clone size: .

CDR3 DNA: TGCGCCAGCAGCTTGAGACAGGGACATATTGGCTACACCTTC
CDR3 protein: CASSLRQGHIGYTF
J gene: TRBJ1-2
V gene: TRBV5-1
D gene: TRBD1
clone size: .

CDR3 DNA: TGTGCCAGCATGTCACAGGTTGGGAACACCGGGGAGCTGTTTTTT
CDR3 protein: CASMSQVGNTGELFF
J gene: TRBJ2-2
V gene: TRBV6-5
D gene: .
clone size: .

CDR3 DNA: TGCGCCAGCAGCTCGGGACAGGGGGGGCAGCCCCAGCATTTT
CDR3 protein: CASSSGQGGQPQHF
J gene: TRBJ1-5
V gene: TRBV5-1
D gene: TRBD1
clone size: .

CDR3 DNA: TGTGCCAGCAGCTTGGTTGGCAGGGGAAAGCCCCAGCATTTT
CDR3 protein: CASSLVGRGKPQHF
J gene: TRBJ1-5
V gene: TRBV5-8
D gene: .
clone size: .

CDR3 DNA: TGCGCCAGCAGCTTCGGGGGGAACACCGGGGAGCTGTTTTTT
CDR3 protein: CASSFGGNTGELFF
J gene: TRBJ2-2
V gene: TRBV5-1
D gene: .
clone size: .

CDR3 DNA: TGTGCCAGCAGCGTAGGACAGGGGTTTAATTCACCCCTCCACTTT
CDR3 protein: CASSVGQGFNSPLHF
J gene: TRBJ1-6
V gene: TRBV9
D gene: TRBD1
clone size: .

CDR3 DNA: TGTGCCAGCAGCTCCCGGGGGGATGAAAAACTGTTTTTT
CDR3 protein: CASSSRGDEKLFF
J gene: TRBJ1-4
V gene: TRBV7-2
D gene: .
clone size: .

CDR3 DNA: TGCGCCAGCAGCTCTGGGGGGTTAGATACGCAGTATTTT
CDR3 protein: CASSSGGLDTQYF
J gene: TRBJ2-3
V gene: TRBV5-1
D gene: .
clone size: .

CDR3 DNA: TGTGCCAGCAGTAGGCTTTCTGACAACACAGATACGCAGTATTTT
CDR3 protein: CASSRLSDNTDTQYF
J gene: TRBJ2-3
V gene: TRBV27
D gene: .
clone size: .

CDR3 DNA: TGCGCCAGCATATCGGTGACTAGCGGGAGGAATCGGGGGGAGCTGTTTTTT
CDR3 protein: CASISVTSGRNRGELFF
J gene: TRBJ2-2
V gene: TRBV4-1
D gene: TRBD2
clone size: .

CDR3 DNA: TGCGCCAGCAACCAGGTAGACAGGGCTGGGGAGCAGTACTTC
CDR3 protein: CASNQVDRAGEQYF
J gene: TRBJ2-7
V gene: TRBV5-1
D gene: TRBD1
clone size: .

CDR3 DNA: TGTGCCAGCAGTGACTCGAGGACAGGGGGATACACAGATACGCAGTATTTT
CDR3 protein: CASSDSRTGGYTDTQYF
J gene: TRBJ2-3
V gene: TRBV6-4
D gene: TRBD1
clone size: .

CDR3 DNA: TGTGCCAGCAGCAAAGAGCCCGTCCGGGGGAACACTGAAGCTTTCTTT
CDR3 protein: CASSKEPVRGNTEAFF
J gene: TRBJ1-1
V gene: TRBV21-1
D gene: .
clone size: .

CDR3 DNA: TGTGCCAGCAGCCGTTTGGCAGGCGAGACCCAGTACTTC
CDR3 protein: CASSRLAGETQYF
J gene: TRBJ2-5
V gene: TRBV12-3/TRBV12-4
D gene: .
clone size: few

CDR3 DNA: TGTGCCAGCTCGGGAGGGCGGAGTAGCAATCAGCCCCAGCATTTT
CDR3 protein: CASSGGRSSNQPQHF
J gene: TRBJ1-5
V gene: TRBV2
D gene: .
clone size: .

CDR3 DNA: TGTGCCAGTAGCATATCCGGGACAGGGGGACAAGAGACCCAGTACTTC
CDR3 protein: CASSISGTGGQETQYF
J gene: TRBJ2-5
V gene: TRBV19
D gene: TRBD1
clone size: .

CDR3 DNA: TGTGCCAGCGTCCAACAGGGGGCAGGCACTGAAGCTTTCTTT
CDR3 protein: CASVQQGAGTEAFF
J gene: TRBJ1-1
V gene: TRBV2
D gene: TRBD1
clone size: .

CDR3 DNA: TGTGCCAGCAGTTTACTCACAGGGATGGATTCACCCCTCCACTTT
CDR3 protein: CASSLLTGMDSPLHF
J gene: TRBJ1-6
V gene: TRBV27
D gene: .
clone size: .

CDR3 DNA: TGTGCCAGCAGTGAAGACAGGGTGCCCACTGAAGCTTTCTTT
CDR3 protein: CASSEDRVPTEAFF
J gene: TRBJ1-1
V gene: TRBV2
D gene: .
clone size: .

CDR3 DNA: TGTGCCAGCAGCCAGGGACTAGCGGGAGGGACCTACAATGAGCAGTTCTTC
CDR3 protein: CASSQGLAGGTYNEQFF
J gene: TRBJ2-1
V gene: TRBV3-1/TRBV3-2
D gene: TRBD2
clone size: .

CDR3 DNA: TGTGCCAGGGTTGACAGGCCACAAGGGCCTGGAAACACCATATATTTT
CDR3 protein: CARVDRPQGPGNTIYF
J gene: TRBJ1-3
V gene: TRBV28
D gene: .
clone size: .

CDR3 DNA: TGTGCCAGCAGTTTGATACAGGGGTTGGTGAACACTGAAGCTTTCTTT
CDR3 protein: CASSLIQGLVNTEAFF
J gene: TRBJ1-1
V gene: TRBV28
D gene: TRBD1
clone size: .

CDR3 DNA: TGTGCCAGCAGCTTAGATCCCCCGGTGACCCAGTACTTC
CDR3 protein: CASSLDPPVTQYF
J gene: TRBJ2-5
V gene: TRBV11-2
D gene: .
clone size: .

CDR3 DNA: TGTGCTAGTGGGCTTACAGGGGACGAGCAGTACTTC
CDR3 protein: CASGLTGDEQYF
J gene: TRBJ2-7
V gene: TRBV12-5
D gene: TRBD1
clone size: .

CDR3 DNA: TGTGCCAGCAGTTACTCGCCAGCGGGAGGGAGAGAGACCCAGTACTTC
CDR3 protein: CASSYSPAGGRETQYF
J gene: TRBJ2-5
V gene: TRBV6-5
D gene: TRBD2
clone size: .

CDR3 DNA: TGTGCCAGCAGTATTGGACAGGTGAATCAGCCCCAGCATTTT
CDR3 protein: CASSIGQVNQPQHF
J gene: TRBJ1-5
V gene: TRBV7-9
D gene: TRBD1
clone size: .

CDR3 DNA: TGTGCCAGTAGCCTTACGGGTCGGTACGAGCAGTACTTC
CDR3 protein: CASSLTGRYEQYF
J gene: TRBJ2-7
V gene: TRBV19
D gene: .
clone size: .

CDR3 DNA: TGTGCCAGCAGCCCAACTTCGGACACTAACACCGGGGAGCTGTTTTTT
CDR3 protein: CASSPTSDTNTGELFF
J gene: TRBJ2-2
V gene: TRBV9
D gene: .
clone size: .

CDR3 DNA: TGTGCCAGCAGCCGACAGGGGGGCTCAGGCTACACCTTC
CDR3 protein: CASSRQGGSGYTF
J gene: TRBJ1-2
V gene: TRBV6-4
D gene: TRBD1
clone size: .

CDR3 DNA: TGTGCTAGTGGTTTAAACTTAGCGGGAATGAGCTCCTACGAGCAGTACTTC
CDR3 protein: CASGLNLAGMSSYEQYF
J gene: TRBJ2-7
V gene: TRBV12-5
D gene: TRBD2
clone size: .

CDR3 DNA: TGTGCCAGCAGCTTGGATCGAGGGGGCGAGGAGACCCAGTACTTC
CDR3 protein: CASSLDRGGEETQYF
J gene: TRBJ2-5
V gene: TRBV5-4
D gene: TRBD1
clone size: .

CDR3 DNA: TGTGCCAGCAGCGAACGTCAGGGACAGGAGACCTATGGCTACACCTTC
CDR3 protein: CASSERQGQETYGYTF
J gene: TRBJ1-2
V gene: TRBV3-1/TRBV3-2
D gene: TRBD1
clone size: .

CDR3 DNA: TGTGCCAGTAGTATAGGATCGGGGGGGAGCTCCTACAATGAGCAGTTCTTC
CDR3 protein: CASSIGSGGSSYNEQFF
J gene: TRBJ2-1
V gene: TRBV19
D gene: TRBD2
clone size: .

CDR3 DNA: TGTGCCTGGAGTACCCGACAGGGGGCGACTTCGGGAGCTTTCTTT
CDR3 protein: CAWSTRQGATSGAFF
J gene: TRBJ1-1
V gene: TRBV30
D gene: TRBD1
clone size: once

CDR3 DNA: TGTGCCAGCAGCCCAAGAGGACTAGACACCGGGGAGCTGTTTTTT
CDR3 protein: CASSPRGLDTGELFF
J gene: TRBJ2-2
V gene: TRBV7-9
D gene: TRBD2
clone size: .

CDR3 DNA: TGCGCCAGCGCGGGACAGAACCAAGAGACCCAGTACTTC
CDR3 protein: CASAGQNQETQYF
J gene: TRBJ2-5
V gene: TRBV5-1
D gene: .
clone size: .

CDR3 DNA: TGTGCCAGCAGTCCCTACAGTAGCAATCAGCCCCAGCATTTT
CDR3 protein: CASSPYSSNQPQHF
J gene: TRBJ1-5
V gene: TRBV27
D gene: .
clone size: .

CDR3 DNA: TGCGCCAGCAGCTTGGGAGATAATGAAAAACTGTTTTTT
CDR3 protein: CASSLGDNEKLFF
J gene: TRBJ1-4
V gene: TRBV5-1
D gene: .
clone size: .

CDR3 DNA: TGTGCCACCAGTGATCCCGGACAGGGAACTAGCGGGAGGTCGCCTTTCCCCACAGATACGCAGTATTTT
CDR3 protein: CATSDPGQGTSGRSPFPTDTQYF
J gene: TRBJ2-3
V gene: TRBV24-1
D gene: TRBD2
clone size: .

CDR3 DNA: TGTGCCAGCAGCAAAGACAGGGTAAAGGACACTGAAGCTTTCTTT
CDR3 protein: CASSKDRVKDTEAFF
J gene: TRBJ1-1
V gene: TRBV3-1/TRBV3-2
D gene: TRBD1
clone size: .

CDR3 DNA: TGTGCCAGCAGCATGCAGGGTTACTCCTACGAGCAGTACTTC
CDR3 protein: CASSMQGYSYEQYF
J gene: TRBJ2-7
V gene: TRBV7-9
D gene: .
clone size: .

CDR3 DNA: TGCGCCAGCACCCGGGGGGACGGCGAGCAGTACTTC
CDR3 protein: CASTRGDGEQYF
J gene: TRBJ2-7
V gene: TRBV10-2
D gene: TRBD2
clone size: .

CDR3 DNA: TGTGCCATCGCTCCCAGGGTAGGAGGGGAGACCCAGTACTTC
CDR3 protein: CAIAPRVGGETQYF
J gene: TRBJ2-5
V gene: TRBV10-3
D gene: .
clone size: .

CDR3 DNA: TGTGCCAGCAGCTCGGAGGGGGGGTACTATGGCCACACCTTC
CDR3 protein: CASSSEGGYYGHTF
J gene: TRBJ1-2
V gene: TRBV11-2
D gene: .
clone size: .

CDR3 DNA: TGTGCCAGTAAATTCAGGGGTTGGCCTGAAGCTTTCTTT
CDR3 protein: CASKFRGWPEAFF
J gene: TRBJ1-1
V gene: TRBV19
D gene: .
clone size: .

CDR3 DNA: TGTGCCAGCAGCCCCGTTGAAACTCCTATGTATGAGCAGTTCTTC
CDR3 protein: CASSPVETPMYEQFF
J gene: TRBJ2-1
V gene: TRBV6-5
D gene: .
clone size: .